Listed below are T cell receptor beta chains from one sample, sequenced in a study of CD8 T cells in Susac syndrome. In TCRdb, the immunoSEQ multiplex PCR reads were re-called with MiXCR into one record per CDR3 protein. The sample holds 300,000 to 350,000 distinct CDR3 sequences; around 92% are singletons and the top ten take over 0.05%. Sequencing was carried out using CD4+ T cells from PBMCs. All receptors come from a human donor with multiple sclerosis. Each CDR3 is given with its conserved first and last residue. Each record gives: CDR3 DNA, CDR3 protein, J gene, clone size, D gene, V gene. The D gene is left open where the match is weak. Only some rows state a clone size, as once, few, many or a class for expanded clones.

TGTGCCAGCAGCTCGACGGTTGGAGAGACCCAGTACTTC	CASSSTVGETQYF	TRBJ2-5	few	-	TRBV7-9
TGTGCCAGCAGTTTGAGGCTAGCGGGGAAAGAGACCCAGTACTTC	CASSLRLAGKETQYF	TRBJ2-5	-	TRBD2	TRBV12-3/TRBV12-4
TGCGCCAGCAGCCAAGATTTATCTGGCGGGACAGCCTCCTACAATGAGCAGTTCTTC	CASSQDLSGGTASYNEQFF	TRBJ2-1	-	-	TRBV4-3
TGTGCCAGCTCACCAGAGACCAACTATGGCTACACCTTC	CASSPETNYGYTF	TRBJ1-2	-	-	TRBV18
TGTGCCAGCAGTTACTCTGCGGGCCCACGAATCGCCCGGGGCTATGGCTACACCTTC	CASSYSAGPRIARGYGYTF	TRBJ1-2	-	-	TRBV6-5
TGCAGTGCTAGAGATGTACTAGCGGGAGGGGGGGAGCTGTTTTTT	CSARDVLAGGGELFF	TRBJ2-2	-	TRBD2	TRBV20-1
TGTGCCAGCATGTCCGAGCTCCAAGGGACCCAGTACTTC	CASMSELQGTQYF	TRBJ2-5	-	-	TRBV2
TGTGCCAGCAGACTAGACCGGGCCGTCGACACTGAAGCTTTCTTT	CASRLDRAVDTEAFF	TRBJ1-1	-	-	TRBV7-2
TGTGCCAGCAGTTACACCGGACCCCAGGAGACCCAGTACTTC	CASSYTGPQETQYF	TRBJ2-5	-	-	TRBV6-2/TRBV6-3
TGTGCCAGCAGCTTAAGACAGCCCCCCTACGAGCAGTACTTC	CASSLRQPPYEQYF	TRBJ2-7	-	-	TRBV7-9
TGTGCCACCGTAGCGGGGGCGATAAGCTCCTACAATGAGCAGTTCTTC	CATVAGAISSYNEQFF	TRBJ2-1	-	TRBD2	TRBV7-2
TGCGCCAGCAGTTTTCACCAACCGGGACAGGGGAGGTTCTTC	CASSFHQPGQGRFF	TRBJ2-1	-	TRBD1	TRBV5-1
TGTGCCAGCAGTTTATTAGGGGTTAAGCGTGGCGAGCAGTACTTC	CASSLLGVKRGEQYF	TRBJ2-7	-	-	TRBV27
TGTGCCAGCAGCTTGATGAGCGCTTCTAGCACAGATACGCAGTATTTT	CASSLMSASSTDTQYF	TRBJ2-3	-	-	TRBV7-2
TGTGCCAGCAGCTTCCGGGACGAGCAGTTCTTC	CASSFRDEQFF	TRBJ2-1	-	-	TRBV11-3
TGCGCCAGCAGCTTGGTTCCTACTGGGGCAGATACGCAGTATTTT	CASSLVPTGADTQYF	TRBJ2-3	-	-	TRBV5-1
TGTGCCACCAGCAGAGGTGATAGGGGTACTAGGGGCTACACCTTC	CATSRGDRGTRGYTF	TRBJ1-2	-	-	TRBV15
TGTGCCAGCAGCCCCCCGCAGCGGGGCCTCTACGAGCAGTACTTC	CASSPPQRGLYEQYF	TRBJ2-7	-	TRBD2	TRBV6-2/TRBV6-3
TGTGCCAGCAGCCAAGTCTCCGAGCCACTGGGCGGAGATACGCAGTATTTT	CASSQVSEPLGGDTQYF	TRBJ2-3	-	-	TRBV3-1
TGTGCCAGCAGCGTAGCGGGATATATGAACACTGAAGCTTTCTTT	CASSVAGYMNTEAFF	TRBJ1-1	few	-	TRBV9
TGTGCCAGCAGCCTTCTAGGGACTAGCGGGGAGGGGCAGTTCTTC	CASSLLGTSGEGQFF	TRBJ2-1	-	TRBD2	TRBV7-2
TGTGCCAGCAGTTACTCGATTCCGCGGAACACTGAAGCTTTCTTT	CASSYSIPRNTEAFF	TRBJ1-1	-	-	TRBV6-5
TGTGCCAGCAGAAGAGACAGCGGCACAGAGACCCAGTACTTC	CASRRDSGTETQYF	TRBJ2-5	-	-	TRBV12-3/TRBV12-4
TGTGCCAGCTCACCAGGGGAAGGCATTCAGTACTTC	CASSPGEGIQYF	TRBJ2-4	-	-	TRBV18
TGTGCCAGCAGCTTTTTGGGGCGTGGGGAGACCCAGTACTTC	CASSFLGRGETQYF	TRBJ2-5	-	-	TRBV13
TGTGCCACCAGTTTGGGCGGGAACACCGGGGAGCTGTTTTTT	CATSLGGNTGELFF	TRBJ2-2	-	-	TRBV24-1
TGCAGTGCTACTGGACTAGCGGGAGGCTATCTTGACACCGGGGAGCTGTTTTTT	CSATGLAGGYLDTGELFF	TRBJ2-2	-	TRBD2	TRBV20-1
TGTGCCTGGAGTGTACCGTGGGTGAACACTGGAGCTTTCTTT	CAWSVPWVNTGAFF	TRBJ1-1	-	-	TRBV30
TGTGCCAGCAGTTTTATCTATGGCAGGGACGGGGGACAAGAGACCCAGTACTTC	CASSFIYGRDGGQETQYF	TRBJ2-5	-	-	TRBV12-3/TRBV12-4
TGTGCAAGTCGTTCTACAGGGCATTACTACGAGCAGTACTTC	CASRSTGHYYEQYF	TRBJ2-7	-	-	TRBV12-2
TGTGCCAGCAGCCCCACCTTGGTCCTCACAACTAATGAAAAACTGTTTTTT	CASSPTLVLTTNEKLFF	TRBJ1-4	-	-	TRBV7-9
TGCAGCGTTGAAGATCCCTTTCAGGGGGCGCAGGGCTACACCTTC	CSVEDPFQGAQGYTF	TRBJ1-2	-	TRBD1	TRBV29-1
TGTGCCAGCAGCTTAGCGCGACTAGCGAAAGAGACCCAGTACTTC	CASSLARLAKETQYF	TRBJ2-5	-	TRBD2	TRBV7-6
TGTGCCAGCAGCCCCCAAAAGGTAGCGGGAAGCACAGATACGCAGTATTTT	CASSPQKVAGSTDTQYF	TRBJ2-3	-	TRBD2	TRBV12-3/TRBV12-4
TGTGCCAGTAGTATTCAGATTTCTAACACCGGGGAGCTGTTTTTT	CASSIQISNTGELFF	TRBJ2-2	-	-	TRBV19
TGCAGTGCGCACAGGGGCCCAGATACGCAGTATTTT	CSAHRGPDTQYF	TRBJ2-3	-	TRBD1	TRBV20-1
TGTGCCAGCTCACCGGGGCAGGGTGGCAATCAGCCCCAGCATTTT	CASSPGQGGNQPQHF	TRBJ1-5	few	-	TRBV18
TGTGCCAGCAGCTTAGGAGCCGGGCGAACAGATACGCAGTATTTT	CASSLGAGRTDTQYF	TRBJ2-3	-	-	TRBV7-2
TGTGCCACCAGCAGAGCGGTGGTGGGTCCGGGGCGGAATGGCTACACCTTC	CATSRAVVGPGRNGYTF	TRBJ1-2	-	-	TRBV15
TGTGCCAGCAGCCAAGCTAGCAATCAGCCCCAGCATTTT	CASSQASNQPQHF	TRBJ1-5	few	-	TRBV14
TGTGCCTGGAGTGTACTGGGGGGCTATGGCTACACCTTC	CAWSVLGGYGYTF	TRBJ1-2	-	-	TRBV30
TGTGCCACCAGCAGAGATAGGGGCGGGGATACGCAGTATTTT	CATSRDRGGDTQYF	TRBJ2-3	-	-	TRBV15
TGTGCCAGCAGCCAAGACGCATTAGCGGGGGGCAACACCGGGGAGCTGTTTTTT	CASSQDALAGGNTGELFF	TRBJ2-2	-	TRBD2	TRBV4-2
TGTGCCAGCAGCTTGGTGGGGGGGACGGATACGCAGTATTTT	CASSLVGGTDTQYF	TRBJ2-3	-	TRBD2	TRBV7-9
TGCAGCGGGCGAGGGGGCGCCGACTATGGCTACACCTTC	CSGRGGADYGYTF	TRBJ1-2	-	TRBD1	TRBV29-1
TGTGCCAGCACCTGGGGGGAGGGGGAAGCTTTCTTT	CASTWGEGEAFF	TRBJ1-1	-	-	TRBV2
TGTGCCAGCAGCATAATAGGACAGGTGGACGGAGAGACCCAGTACTTC	CASSIIGQVDGETQYF	TRBJ2-5	once	TRBD1	TRBV6-1
TGCAGCGTTGCGGGACACCTTTCAGATACGCAGTATTTT	CSVAGHLSDTQYF	TRBJ2-3	-	-	TRBV29-1
TGTGCCTCCCAAAGGGAGCGGCACAGCTCTGGGGCCAACGTCCTGACTTTC	CASQRERHSSGANVLTF	TRBJ2-6	-	-	TRBV30
TGTGCCAGCAGCCAAGATTCTCGGGGCGACAATGAGCAGTTCTTC	CASSQDSRGDNEQFF	TRBJ2-1	-	-	TRBV3-1
TGCAGTGCTAGAGACCGGGGGGGGGCCGGCCTGAACATTCAGTACTTC	CSARDRGGAGLNIQYF	TRBJ2-4	-	TRBD2	TRBV20-1
TGTGCCAGCTCACGAGGGACAGCCTTTTTGAACACCGGGGAGCTGTTTTTT	CASSRGTAFLNTGELFF	TRBJ2-2	-	TRBD1	TRBV18